This T cell receptor beta chain was profiled in a study of blood T cell repertoires in COVID-19. Some clones are missing from TCRdb's copy, which holds only in-frame ones; the method was immunoSEQ multiplex PCR. This table has some 170,000 clones, 85% to 90% appearing once. V gave up 6 bases and J gave up 0 bases, with 12 bases separating them. Germline CDR1 is SNHLY and CDR2 is FYNNEI. CDR3 size: 15 residues. The chain is built from TRBV2 and TRBJ1-5, with D maybe TRBD1 (6 bases). The sequence derives from a woman aged 55 to 70 with acute or convalescent COVID-19. The sample was peripheral blood. Written as DNA, the CDR3 is TGTGCCAGCAGCCGGGACACCTCTAGCAATCAGCCCCAGCATTTT. Translating gives CASSRDTSSNQPQHF. Drawing the rest from reference TRBV2 and TRBJ1-5, the complete variable domain is EPEVTQTPSHQVTQMGQEVILRCVPISNHLYFYWYRQILGQKVEFLVSFYNNEISEKSEIFDDQFSVERPDGSNFTLKIRSTKLEDSAMYFCASSRDTSSNQPQHFGDGTRLSIL.